Included here is one T cell receptor beta chain sequence, with context. Germline CDR1 and CDR2: LNHDA and SQIVND (reference sequence). There are 17 residues in the CDR3. The V end lost 7 bases, the J end lost 6 bases, and 22 bases lay between the germline ends. The data were obtained in a study of blood T cell repertoires in COVID-19. Study context: The United States, Italy and Spain provided the acute and convalescent COVID-19 samples. From T cells, B-cell-depleted T cells, or PBMCs came the material, which was cDNA or gDNA.

Under the authors' procedure: Estimates of nucleated cell counts were drawn from the amplification of reference gene primers. Profiled with immunoSEQ multiplex PCR; TCRdb holds only in-frame clones, not every one. Clone size and the V and J calls come from that table; the DNA yielded D and trimming. Of 200,000 or so clones listed, 70% to 85% are singletons. This rearrangement joins TRBV19 to TRBJ1-6; a possible D gene is TRBD1 (6 bases). The material sequenced was peripheral blood. This sequence originates from a man between 40 and 49 years old who had recovered from COVID-19. The CDR3, as DNA: TGTGCCAGTAACCTCGCACGACAGGCAGTGGCTAATTCACCCCTCCACTTT. Its translation: CASNLARQAVANSPLHF.